The 12 T cell receptor beta chains listed next were all sequenced from one sample in a study of low-dose radiotherapy and immunotherapy resistance in tumors. Alpha and beta chains were covered, as first-strand cDNA relied on TRAV- and TRBV-specific primers. TCRs were put through roughly 19 PCR cycles of amplification with Phusion. A constant-region primer and the V-primer adapter served as the primer pair. TCRdb independently ran MiXCR on the reads; one entry per CDR3 protein. Counted here are 7,500 to 10,000 distinct CDR3 sequences, approximately 81% occurring once; the ten biggest clones make up approximately 1.4%. The receptors here all came from a human donor with advanced metastatic prostate, ovarian, gallbladder or colorectal cancer (not recorded which). This table probably holds off-target reads from a library built for another chain.

The chain has TRBV29-1 and TRBJ2-5, with D possibly TRBD1 on 6 matching bases. In germline, CDR1 is SQVTM, CDR2 ANQGSEA. The CDR3 extends over 13 amino acids. V lost 2 bases, J lost 2 bases, and 9 bases lay in between. The CDR3 nucleotides are TGCAGCGTTGAAAGGACAGAGCAAGAGACCCAGTACTTC. Translation: CSVERTEQETQYF.

The rearrangement joins TRBV12-3 or TRBV12-4 to TRBJ2-2; maybe TRBD2 (7 bases). V was cut by 3 bases and J by 7 bases, with 12 bases left in between. This CDR3 spans 14 amino acids. CDR3 nucleotide sequence: TGTGCCAGCAGTTTCCGGGGGGCAGACGGGGAGCTGTTTTTT. Its translation is CASSFRGADGELFF.

The chain combines TRBV14 with TRBJ2-1, with D uncertain. The germline gives CDR1 SGHDN, CDR2 FVKESK. This CDR3 contains 12 residues. With 4 bases removed from V and 12 bases from J, the gap between germline ends came to 13 bases. The DNA for the CDR3 is TGTGCCAGCAGCCCCCTGACAATGACGCAGTTCTTC. The encoded protein is CASSPLTMTQFF. The full variable domain, in which reference TRBV14 and TRBJ2-1 provide the parts outside the CDR3, is EAGVTQFPSHSVIEKGQTVTLRCDPISGHDNLYWYRRVMGKEIKFLLHFVKESKQDESGMPNNRFLAERTGGTYSTLKVQPAELEDSGVYFCASSPLTMTQFFGPGTRLTVL.

The chain joins TRBV7-2 to TRBJ2-2; 7 bases align to TRBD1. V gave up 5 bases and J gave up 3 bases; unmatched junction bases: 12. The germline V gene encodes CDR1 SGHTA and CDR2 FQGNSA. This CDR3 region has 17 residues. The CDR3 DNA is TGTGCCAGCAGCGGAGAGGAGAGGGGGCCGGACACCGGGGAGCTGTTTTTT. The encoded protein is CASSGEERGPDTGELFF.

The J gene is TRBJ1-2, the V gene TRBV6-5; TRBD1 might be the D (5 bases). Deletions cut 0 bases from V and 0 bases from J, with 14 bases between. The germline gives CDR1 MNHEY, CDR2 SVGAGI. CDR3 length: 17 residues. CDR3 coding DNA: TGTGCCAGCAGTTACTCCGTACACAGGTCTTCTAACTATGGCTACACCTTC. It encodes CASSYSVHRSSNYGYTF.

The chain is built from TRBV28 and TRBJ2-7; 11 bases are a match to TRBD2. There are 15 residues in the CDR3. V trimming: 7 bases; J trimming: 0 bases; junction bases outside the gene matches: 5. The germline V gene encodes CDR1 MDHEN and CDR2 SYDVKM. CDR3 sequence reads: CASTPGLAASYEQYF. For the CDR3, the DNA is TGTGCCAGCACCCCGGGACTAGCGGCCTCCTACGAGCAGTACTTC.

V usage is TRBV6-6 and J usage is TRBJ2-5; TRBD1 might be the D (6 bases). The CDR3 has 12 amino acids. V lost 9 bases, J lost 2 bases, and 10 bases lay in between. Germline-derived CDR1 and CDR2 are MNHNY and SVGAGI (reference sequence). This chain's CDR3 is CASIDRQETQYF. In DNA, the CDR3 is TGTGCCAGTATCGACAGGCAAGAGACCCAGTACTTC.

The chain has TRBV6-1 and TRBJ2-3, with TRBD2 matching over 11 bases. The CDR3 sequence is 15 residues long. Trimming took 8 bases from V and 0 from J; bases not matched to a gene: 4. Germline lookup yields CDR1 MNHNS and CDR2 SASEGT. The CDR3 protein is CASETSGGSTDTQYF. The CDR3 region has the DNA TGTGCCAGCGAAACTAGCGGGGGTAGCACAGATACGCAGTATTTT.

The gene calls are TRBV28 and TRBJ2-2; D is uncertain. V was pared by 7 bases and J by 4 bases, with 7 bases between. The CDR3 has 12 amino acids. Looked up from germline, CDR1 is MDHEN and CDR2 is SYDVKM. Here the CDR3 DNA reads TGTGCCAGCACGAGTTCCACCGGGGAGCTGTTTTTT. This translates into CASTSSTGELFF.

The chain combines TRBV20-1 with TRBJ2-6, with TRBD1 identical over 10 bases. Germline lookup yields CDR1 DFQATT and CDR2 SNEGSKA (reference sequence). J gave up 2 bases and V 6 bases, and 7 bases lay outside the gene matches. This CDR3 is built from 16 residues. The CDR3 reads CSARAGTGAGANVLTF. CDR3 in DNA: TGCAGTGCGCGAGCCGGGACAGGGGCTGGGGCCAACGTCCTGACTTTC.

The rearrangement links TRBV5-1 to TRBJ1-6, with a possible D match to TRBD1 (5 bases). Germline assignment: CDR1 SGHRS and CDR2 YFSETQ. The CDR3 is 15 amino acids. Trimming pared 1 base from V and 8 bases from J, leaving 13 bases between. The DNA for the CDR3 is TGCGCCAGCAGCTTGAGACAGACCGGGGATTCACCCCTCCACTTT. This encodes CASSLRQTGDSPLHF.

CDR3 DNA: TGCGCCAGCACCCCGGACAGGGCGGCCGGGGAGCTGTTTTTT. Translation gives CASTPDRAAGELFF. The V gene is TRBV5-1, the J gene TRBJ2-2; 8 bases fit TRBD1. The CDR3 contains 14 residues. Germline V gene lookup returns CDR1 SGHRS and CDR2 YFSETQ. With V trimmed by 6 bases and J by 6 bases, 7 bases remained unmatched.